This TCR beta chain emerged from a study of T cells in Graves' hyperthyroidism and ophthalmopathy. Study-wide findings and caveats: Most expanded thyroid clonotypes above 0.001 recurred in blood. Ophthalmopathy was predicted by the model a median of 6.5 months ahead of onset.

RNA transcripts gave rise to amplified TCR beta CDR3 regions. With the HTBI primer set, the TCR CDR3 went through a first round of RT-PCR. From the multiplex PCR reads, TCRdb called clonotypes with MiXCR, one entry per CDR3 protein. Found here are about 640,000 distinct CDR3 sequences, 20% to 25% of them singletons; the top ten hold about 35%. This clonotype was observed many times. The antigen is not known. In germline, CDR1 is SNHLY, CDR2 FYNNEI. V shed 2 bases and J shed 0 bases, with 11 bases lying between them. CDR3 length: 16 amino acids. The cohort's ophthalmopathy patients, a group with duration under 3 months, had a Clinical Activity Score of at least 3 and a NOSPECS grade of at least 4. Those patients with uncontrolled infection, other autoimmune disease, pregnancy or lactation were excluded.

This receptor was taken from a man aged 30-40 years with Graves' ophthalmopathy. Sequencing was performed on blood. This chain uses TRBV2 with TRBJ1-5; no clear D gene. In DNA form, the CDR3 reads TGTGCCAGCAGTGAACTCCGCGCCCTTAGCAATCAGCCCCAGCATTTT. Its translation: CASSELRALSNQPQHF.